This TCR beta chain was obtained from a study of radiotherapy plus CTLA-4 blockade in lung cancer. This table comes from immunoSEQ multiplex PCR, and its TCRdb copy is limited to in-frame clones, with some not included. This sample has over 85,000 clones, with around 83% found just once. CDR1 is MDHEN, CDR2 SYDVKM, per germline. The CDR3 totals 12 residues. V dropped 4 bases and J dropped 7 bases, with 8 bases sitting between them. Worth noting for this clone: Antigen specificity is unknown.

Patients in the study, people with chemo-refractory metastatic non-small-cell lung cancer, received focal radiation plus ipilimumab CTLA-4 blockade. Study outcomes and limitations: In blood, TCR clones derived from the tumor expanded after radiotherapy plus ipilimumab.

This material consisted of peripheral blood, taken from a patient treated with radiotherapy plus ipilimumab. The J gene is TRBJ2-1, the V gene TRBV28; D ambiguous. The TCR comes from a human donor with non-small cell lung cancer that progressed on radiotherapy plus ipilimumab. Here the CDR3 reads CASSSQANEQFF. DNA for the CDR3: TGTGCCAGCAGTTCCCAAGCAAATGAGCAGTTCTTC.